This TCR beta chain was retrieved from a study of blood T cell repertoires in COVID-19. Study background: Collection of acute and convalescent COVID-19 samples took place in the United States, Italy and Spain. Sources were T cells, B-cell-depleted T cells, or PBMCs; the material itself was cDNA or gDNA.

In the source study's methods: Quantification of nucleated cells was approximated via reference gene primer amplification. Repertoires were generated with immunoSEQ multiplex PCR, while TCRdb's copy carries only in-frame clones and drops some. That table supplies the V and J calls and clone size; D and trimming were determined from the DNA. The profile covers 150,000 or so clones, with about 79% appearing a single time and approximately 4.5% taken by the ten largest. CDR3 length equals 14 residues. Germline-derived CDR1 and CDR2 are SGHKS and YYEKEE (reference sequence). The V and J ends lost 3 bases and 9 bases, in that order; junction bases with no gene match: 8.

The sample consisted of peripheral blood. The sequence came from a woman of 80 years or more with active or convalescent COVID-19. V usage is TRBV5-5 and J usage is TRBJ1-5; TRBD1 aligns across 8 bases. The CDR3 bases are TGTGCCAGCAGCTCCGGACAGGGTGAGGGGCCCCAGCATTTT. It codes for CASSSGQGEGPQHF.